This T cell receptor beta chain was captured in a study of shared clonotypes between healthy human individuals. Turning to the study itself: Donor composition was a couple of women and three men, aged 18 to 49. A donor's plate count was three for CD4 naive and three for CD4 memory; CD8 naive had two and CD8 memory one.

Study conclusions and caveats: Across subsets, estimated richness was generally greater for naive than for memory populations.

The method was immunoSEQ multiplex PCR; TCRdb's version includes in-frame clones alone and lacks a portion of them. The profile covers millions of clones, with approximately 95% appearing a single time and approximately 0.4% taken by the ten largest. There are 13 residues in the CDR3. Trimming took 5 bases from V and 7 from J, leaving 11 bases between them. In germline, CDR1 is MNHEY, CDR2 SMNVEV (reference sequence). A word on this clone: Its antigen remains unidentified.

This clonotype originated in a man younger than 35 in good health. Some clones in this sample may be carry-over from other donors' samples. Sequencing used naive CD4+ T cells from PBMCs. Subset described: CD45RA+ positively selected. The chain has TRBV27 and TRBJ2-2; D not resolved. In DNA form, the CDR3 reads TGTGCCAGCAGTCCGGTATATGGCGGGGAGCTGTTTTTT. It translates to CASSPVYGGELFF.